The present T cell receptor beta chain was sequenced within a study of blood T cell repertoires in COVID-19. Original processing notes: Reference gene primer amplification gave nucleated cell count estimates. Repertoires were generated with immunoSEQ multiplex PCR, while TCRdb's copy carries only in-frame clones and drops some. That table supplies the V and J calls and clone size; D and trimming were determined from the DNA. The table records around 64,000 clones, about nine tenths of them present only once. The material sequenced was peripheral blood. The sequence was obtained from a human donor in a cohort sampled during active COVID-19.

The CDR3 loop is CASSSGQGALEQYF. In DNA, the CDR3 is TGTGCCAGTAGTTCGGGACAGGGGGCGCTTGAGCAGTACTTC. The chain is built from TRBV19 and TRBJ2-7, with 12 bases fitting TRBD1. Germline assignment: CDR1 LNHDA and CDR2 SQIVND (reference sequence). The CDR3 sequence is 14 residues long. V shed 5 bases and J 7 bases; nucleotides not matched to a gene: 6.